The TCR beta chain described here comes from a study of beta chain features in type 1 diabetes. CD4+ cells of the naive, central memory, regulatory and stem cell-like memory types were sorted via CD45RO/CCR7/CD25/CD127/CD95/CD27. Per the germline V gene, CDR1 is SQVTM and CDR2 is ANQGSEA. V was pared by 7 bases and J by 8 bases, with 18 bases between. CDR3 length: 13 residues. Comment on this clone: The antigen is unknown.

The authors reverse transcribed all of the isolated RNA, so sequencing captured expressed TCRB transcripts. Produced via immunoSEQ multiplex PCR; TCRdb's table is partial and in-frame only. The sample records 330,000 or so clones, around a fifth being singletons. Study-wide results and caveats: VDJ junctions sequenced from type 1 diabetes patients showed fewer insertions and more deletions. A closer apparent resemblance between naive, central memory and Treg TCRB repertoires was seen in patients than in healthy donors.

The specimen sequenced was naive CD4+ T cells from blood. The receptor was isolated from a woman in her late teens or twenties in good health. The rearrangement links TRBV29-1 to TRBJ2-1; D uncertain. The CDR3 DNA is TGCAGCGGAGCAACCCAAACCGCGGATGAGCAGTTCTTC. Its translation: CSGATQTADEQFF.